The clone carrying this T cell receptor (beta chain) appeared a few times. Its antigen is unknown. The CDR3 is 15 amino acids. Germline V lookup: CDR1 SGHRS, CDR2 YFSETQ. The junction had 7 bases not matched to a gene; V was cut back by 4 bases and J by 7 bases. This sample stems from a study of cytomegalovirus exposure and HLA in healthy donors. On the study more broadly: HLA-typed donors were the source of about 81 million unique TCRs held in an early data release. The study placed roughly four fifths of its 350 to 450 genotyped donors in the Caucasian-associated ancestry cluster.

Study outcomes and limitations: The study found most TCR sequences rare, yet found some public TCRs in many donors. Reports indicate that TCR beta sequences accurately predicted the HLA-A and HLA-B alleles of most subjects.

PCR was performed using 60 Vbeta and 13 Jbeta primers. Clones were sequenced by immunoSEQ multiplex PCR, and TCRdb holds only the in-frame ones, with some missing. The table includes fewer than 250,000 clones, about 86% detected once. The origin of this receptor is a man aged 40-50 years in good health and CMV-seropositive. The chain has TRBV5-1 and TRBJ2-2; 10 nucleotides agree with TRBD2. Sequenced: PBMCs. The CDR3 DNA sequence: TGCGCCAGCAGCCCGGGACTAGCGACGCTCGGGGAGCTGTTTTTT. Translated, it gives CASSPGLATLGELFF.